Listed below are T cell receptor beta chains from one sample, sequenced in a study of breast tumors, draining lymph nodes, adjacent tissues. TCRdb re-called the multiplex PCR reads through MiXCR, storing one row per CDR3 protein. This sample has about 180,000 distinct CDR3 sequences, with roughly 30% found just once. The sample was axillary lymph node tissue. The receptor set was obtained from a female donor with breast cancer. Some clones in this sample may be carry-over from other donors' samples. Each CDR3 is given with its conserved first and last residue. D genes are given only for firm matches. Part of the rows lack a size; the others show once, few, many or a class for expanded clones.

TRBJ1-5,TRBV5-6,TRBD1,13,many,TGTGCCAGCAGCCGGCGACAGGGCCAGCCCCAGCATTTT,CASSRRQGQPQHF
TRBJ2-3,TRBV6-2/TRBV6-3,.,14,.,TGTGCCAGCAGTTACGTGAGGGGTTCCGATACGCAGTATTTT,CASSYVRGSDTQYF
TRBJ2-1,TRBV13,TRBD1,16,.,TGTGCCAGCAGCTTAGGGACAGGGGTTAACTACAGTGAGCAGTTCTTC,CASSLGTGVNYSEQFF
TRBJ2-7,TRBV4-1,.,15,many,TGCGCCAGCAGCCAAGATTTACCCCAGGGCCACGAGCAGTACTTC,CASSQDLPQGHEQYF
TRBJ1-2,TRBV12-3/TRBV12-4,TRBD1,14,many,TGTGCCAGCAGTTTTGGACAGGGGCCTTTTCGCTACACCTTC,CASSFGQGPFRYTF
TRBJ2-1,TRBV20-1,TRBD2,12,many,TGCAGTGTGAGCGGGAGGAGGGGTGAGCAGTTCTTC,CSVSGRRGEQFF
TRBJ2-3,TRBV10-3,.,16,many,TGTGCCATCAGTGAGTCGAAGGGGAGCGGTACAGATACGCAGTATTTT,CAISESKGSGTDTQYF
TRBJ1-6,TRBV27,.,15,many,TGTGCCAGCAGTATCTCCGGGACGGCTGGCTCACCCCTCCACTTT,CASSISGTAGSPLHF
TRBJ2-1,TRBV7-3,TRBD1,14,.,TGTGCCAGCAGCTTAGGGACAGGGGGCAATGAGCAGTTCTTC,CASSLGTGGNEQFF
TRBJ2-5,TRBV2,.,11,many,TGTGCCAGCACCCCCGCCGAGACCCAGTACTTC,CASTPAETQYF
TRBJ2-3,TRBV12-3/TRBV12-4,TRBD2,15,many,TGTGCCAGCAGTTCAACTAGCGGGGGCACAGATACGCAGTATTTT,CASSSTSGGTDTQYF
TRBJ2-1,TRBV9,.,16,.,TGTGCCAGCAAAACCGCGGCAGGGGCCGCCTGCAATGAGCAGTTCTTC,CASKTAAGAACNEQFF
TRBJ2-1,TRBV7-9,TRBD2,15,many,TGTGCCAGCAGCTTACTAGCGGGAAAGGGCAATGAGCAGTTCTTC,CASSLLAGKGNEQFF
TRBJ1-2,TRBV20-1,.,14,many,TGCAGTGCTAGAGTTTTAGGACAGTCGTATGGCTACACCTTC,CSARVLGQSYGYTF
TRBJ2-7,TRBV2,.,13,many,TGTGCCAGCAGTGGCCGTCAGGCGGGTGAGCAGTACTTC,CASSGRQAGEQYF
TRBJ2-1,TRBV7-2,.,15,many,TGTGCCAGCAGCTTAGTTAGGAGCTCCTACAATGAGCAGTTCTTC,CASSLVRSSYNEQFF
TRBJ2-6,TRBV7-3,.,16,.,TGTGCCAGCAGCTTAACGTTCCCCGGCGGGGCCAACGTCGTGACTTTC,CASSLTFPGGANVVTF
TRBJ1-2,TRBV28,.,15,few,TGTGCCAGCAGTTTACCTGGGGCCGGGAACTATGGCTACACCTTC,CASSLPGAGNYGYTF
TRBJ1-5,TRBV20-1,.,16,many,TGCAGTGCTAGAGATTTTGGTGACAGGACCCATCAGCCCCAGCATTTT,CSARDFGDRTHQPQHF
TRBJ2-3,TRBV24-1,.,12,.,TGTGCCACCAGTGATTTTGCAGATACGCAGTATTTC,CATSDFADTQYF
TRBJ2-7,TRBV4-2,TRBD2,16,many,TGTGCCAGCAGCCAAGGCTCCGGGAGGGCCTTATACGAGCAGTACTTC,CASSQGSGRALYEQYF
TRBJ2-5,TRBV5-4,TRBD1,17,.,TGTGCCAGCAGCGTCACGGGGACAGGGGTTAGCGGGGAGACCCAGTACTTC,CASSVTGTGVSGETQYF
TRBJ1-2,TRBV3-1,.,17,few,TGTGCCAGCAGCTCCGGCCGCTCGGGCCAGGCTAACTATGGCTACACCTTC,CASSSGRSGQANYGYTF
TRBJ2-1,TRBV4-1,TRBD2,16,many,TGCGCCAGCAGCCAAGATAGAGCGGGGGGTTTTGGTGAGCAGTTCTTC,CASSQDRAGGFGEQFF
TRBJ2-5,TRBV2,.,15,many,TGTGCCAGCAGTGCGGATCTCCAATTCCAAGAGACCCAGTACTTC,CASSADLQFQETQYF
TRBJ2-1,TRBV27,TRBD1,14,few,TGTGCCAGCAGTTCAGACAGGGGAATAAGGGAGCAGTTCTTC,CASSSDRGIREQFF
TRBJ2-7,TRBV12-3/TRBV12-4,TRBD1,12,many,TGTGCCAGCAGGACAGGGGACGGGGAGCAGTACTTC,CASRTGDGEQYF
TRBJ1-2,TRBV2,.,14,many,TGTGCCAGCAGCCGACGGGGAGCTAACTATGGCTACACCTTC,CASSRRGANYGYTF
TRBJ2-1,TRBV20-1,TRBD2,15,once,TGCAGCGCTAGACCAGGACTAGCGAGTACTAATGAGCAGTTCTTC,CSARPGLASTNEQFF
TRBJ2-3,TRBV11-1,.,16,many,TGTGCCAGCAGCTTTTCTAACGGGCCGCGCACAGATACGCAGTATTTT,CASSFSNGPRTDTQYF
TRBJ2-3,TRBV6-6,TRBD2,16,many,TGTGCCAGCAGCTGGTGGACTAGTGTAGGTGCAGATACGCAGTATTTT,CASSWWTSVGADTQYF
TRBJ1-2,TRBV10-3,.,13,many,TGTGCCATCAGTGAGTCACCTAAGCGAGGCTACACCTTC,CAISESPKRGYTF
TRBJ2-1,TRBV20-1,TRBD2,17,many,TGCAGTGCTAGACAAATCTCCGGGACTAGCGGGAGGAATCTGCAGTTCTTC,CSARQISGTSGRNLQFF
TRBJ2-6,TRBV6-5,.,18,.,TGTGCCACCAGTCACTTCGGTCTCGTGGGGCCTGGGGCCAACGTCCTGACTTTC,CATSHFGLVGPGANVLTF
TRBJ2-7,TRBV20-1,TRBD1,12,.,TGCAGTGTCCGGGACAGGGGATGGGAGCAGTACTTC,CSVRDRGWEQYF
TRBJ1-2,TRBV12-3/TRBV12-4,.,14,.,TGTGCCAGCAGTTTCCCCGGGGCGAGGTATGGCTACACCTTC,CASSFPGARYGYTF
TRBJ1-4,TRBV9,TRBD1,15,many,TGTGCCAGCAGCGTAGAAGGGACAGGAACCGAAAAACTGTTTTTT,CASSVEGTGTEKLFF
TRBJ2-3,TRBV9,.,16,few,TGTGCCAGCAGCCCCCTGGAGGGGGAAGGCACAGATACGCAGTATTTT,CASSPLEGEGTDTQYF
TRBJ2-7,TRBV15,.,16,many,TGTGCCACCAGCAGAGATGCGGGGTACCTATCCTACGAGCAGTACTTC,CATSRDAGYLSYEQYF
TRBJ2-7,TRBV6-5,.,13,many,TGTGCCAGCAGCTCAAATGCGTGGACAAGACAGTACTTC,CASSSNAWTRQYF
TRBJ2-1,TRBV5-8,.,14,many,TGTGCCAGCAGCTTGGTGGACCAATACAATGAGCAGTTCTTC,CASSLVDQYNEQFF
TRBJ2-7,TRBV18,.,16,many,TGTGCCAGCTCACCAGGTACCGCCTATGGGTCCTACGAGCAGTACTTC,CASSPGTAYGSYEQYF